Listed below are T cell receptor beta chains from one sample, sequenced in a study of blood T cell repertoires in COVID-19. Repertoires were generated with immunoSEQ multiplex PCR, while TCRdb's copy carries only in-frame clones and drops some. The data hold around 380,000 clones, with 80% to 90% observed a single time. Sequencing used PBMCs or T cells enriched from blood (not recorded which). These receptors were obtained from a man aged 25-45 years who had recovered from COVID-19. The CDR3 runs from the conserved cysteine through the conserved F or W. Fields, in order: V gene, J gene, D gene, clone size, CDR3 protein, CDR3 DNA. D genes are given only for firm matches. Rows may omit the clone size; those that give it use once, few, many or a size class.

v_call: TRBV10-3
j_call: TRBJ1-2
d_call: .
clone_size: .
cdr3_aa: CAISEKGDGGYTF
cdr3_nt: TGTGCCATCAGTGAAAAGGGAGATGGTGGCTACACCTTC

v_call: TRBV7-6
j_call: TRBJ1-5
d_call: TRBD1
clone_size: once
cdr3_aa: CASSLSRGPYSNQPQHF
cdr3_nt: TGTGCCAGCAGCTTATCCAGGGGGCCCTATAGCAATCAGCCCCAGCATTTT

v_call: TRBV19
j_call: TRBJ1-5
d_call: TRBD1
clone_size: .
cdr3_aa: CASSITGGRNQPQHF
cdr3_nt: TGTGCCAGTAGCATCACAGGGGGGCGCAATCAGCCCCAGCATTTT

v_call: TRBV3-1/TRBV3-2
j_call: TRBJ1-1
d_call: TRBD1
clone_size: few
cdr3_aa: CASSHLITGGKAFF
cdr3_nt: TGTGCCAGCAGCCATCTCATAACAGGGGGGAAAGCTTTCTTT

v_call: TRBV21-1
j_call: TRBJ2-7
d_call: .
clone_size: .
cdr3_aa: CASSNSIDPDRPEQYF
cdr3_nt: TGTGCCAGCAGCAATTCAATCGATCCGGACAGACCCGAGCAGTACTTC

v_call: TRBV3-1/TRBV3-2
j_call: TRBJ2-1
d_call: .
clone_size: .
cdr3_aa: CASSAGSGTIGNEQFF
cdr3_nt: TGTGCCAGCAGCGCAGGTTCCGGGACAATAGGCAATGAGCAGTTCTTC

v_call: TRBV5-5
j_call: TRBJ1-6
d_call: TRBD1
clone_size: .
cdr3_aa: CASSHDRDNYSPLHF
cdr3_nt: TGTGCCAGCAGCCACGACAGGGACAATTATTCACCCCTCCACTTT

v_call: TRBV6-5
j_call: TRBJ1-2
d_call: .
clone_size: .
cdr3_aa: CASSYSPGAGLYGYTF
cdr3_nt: TGTGCCAGCAGTTACTCCCCAGGGGCCGGACTCTATGGCTACACCTTC

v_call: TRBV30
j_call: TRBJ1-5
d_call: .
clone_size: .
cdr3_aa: CAWNLGLYRGQPQHF
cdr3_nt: TGTGCCTGGAACCTCGGCCTTTATAGGGGGCAGCCCCAGCATTTT

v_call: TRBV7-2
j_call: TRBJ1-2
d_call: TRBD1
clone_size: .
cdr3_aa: CASSFRTGEGYGYTF
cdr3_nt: TGTGCCAGCAGCTTCCGGACAGGGGAAGGGTATGGCTACACCTTC

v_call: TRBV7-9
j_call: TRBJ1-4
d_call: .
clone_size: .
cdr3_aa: CASSFDPIRGEKLFF
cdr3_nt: TGTGCCAGCAGCTTTGACCCGATACGAGGTGAAAAACTGTTTTTT

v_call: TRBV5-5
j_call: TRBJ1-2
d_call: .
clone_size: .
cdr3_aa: CASSFGQRYYGYTF
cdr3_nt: TGTGCCAGCAGCTTTGGACAGAGGTACTATGGCTACACCTTC

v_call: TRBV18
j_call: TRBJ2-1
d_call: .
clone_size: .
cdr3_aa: CASSPPTGTYEQFF
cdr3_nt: TGTGCCAGCTCACCCCCGACAGGGACTTATGAGCAGTTCTTC

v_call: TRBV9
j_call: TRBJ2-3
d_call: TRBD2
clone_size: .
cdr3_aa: CASSAGGLVADTQYF
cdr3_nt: TGTGCCAGCAGCGCGGGGGGACTAGTTGCAGATACGCAGTATTTT

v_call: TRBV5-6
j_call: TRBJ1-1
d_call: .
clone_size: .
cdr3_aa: CASSLGLVARTEAFF
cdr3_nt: TGTGCCAGCAGCTTGGGACTCGTTGCCCGTACTGAAGCTTTCTTT

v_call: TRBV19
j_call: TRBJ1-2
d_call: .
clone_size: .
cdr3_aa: CASSSRREEGYTF
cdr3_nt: TGTGCCAGTAGTTCCCGCAGGGAGGAGGGCTACACCTTC

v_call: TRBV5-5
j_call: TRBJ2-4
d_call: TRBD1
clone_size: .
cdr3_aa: CASSVQGIAKNIQYF
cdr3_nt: TGTGCCAGCAGCGTACAGGGGATAGCCAAAAACATTCAGTACTTC

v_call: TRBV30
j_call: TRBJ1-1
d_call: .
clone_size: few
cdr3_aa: CAWSVRGLLNTEAFF
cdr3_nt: TGTGCCTGGAGTGTACGCGGACTATTGAACACTGAAGCTTTCTTT

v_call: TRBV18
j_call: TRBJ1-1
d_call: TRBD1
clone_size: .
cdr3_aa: CASSPRNRGLNTEAFF
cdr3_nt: TGTGCCAGCTCACCGAGGAACAGGGGGTTGAACACTGAAGCTTTCTTT

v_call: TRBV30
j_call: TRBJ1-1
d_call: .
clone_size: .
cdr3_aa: CAWSDAGTEAFF
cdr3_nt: TGTGCCTGGAGTGACGCGGGGACTGAAGCTTTCTTT

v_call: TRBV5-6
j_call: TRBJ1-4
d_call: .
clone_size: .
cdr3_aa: CASSLALSGEGGEKLFF
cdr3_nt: TGTGCCAGCAGCTTGGCCTTATCAGGGGAAGGGGGTGAAAAACTGTTTTTT

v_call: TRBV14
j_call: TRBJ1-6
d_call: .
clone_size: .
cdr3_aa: CASSPWSGSYNSPLHF
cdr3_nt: TGTGCCAGCAGCCCTTGGTCCGGTTCCTATAATTCACCCCTCCACTTT

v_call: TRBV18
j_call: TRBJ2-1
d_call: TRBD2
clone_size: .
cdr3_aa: CASSPPSGGGEQFF
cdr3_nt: TGTGCCAGCTCACCTCCTAGCGGGGGCGGTGAGCAGTTCTTC

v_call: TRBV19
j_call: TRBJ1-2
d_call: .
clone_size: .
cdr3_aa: CASSINSSPLENYGYTF
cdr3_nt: TGTGCCAGTAGTATTAATTCCAGCCCTTTGGAGAACTATGGCTACACCTTC

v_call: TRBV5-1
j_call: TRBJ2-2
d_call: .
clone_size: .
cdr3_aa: CASSDRDTGELFF
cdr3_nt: TGCGCCAGCAGCGACCGGGACACCGGGGAGCTGTTTTTT

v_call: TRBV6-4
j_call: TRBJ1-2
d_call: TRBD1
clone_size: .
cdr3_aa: CASSPLGQPANYGYTF
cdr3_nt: TGTGCCAGCAGTCCCCTGGGACAGCCCGCTAACTATGGCTACACCTTC

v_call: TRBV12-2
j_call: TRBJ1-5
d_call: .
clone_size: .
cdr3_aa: CASRSSHRGLLGNQPQHF
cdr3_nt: TGTGCAAGTCGCTCCTCCCACAGGGGATTGTTGGGCAATCAGCCCCAGCATTTT

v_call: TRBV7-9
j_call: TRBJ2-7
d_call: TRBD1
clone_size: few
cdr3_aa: CASSAGTGGYEQYF
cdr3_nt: TGTGCCAGCAGCGCCGGGACAGGGGGGTACGAGCAGTACTTC

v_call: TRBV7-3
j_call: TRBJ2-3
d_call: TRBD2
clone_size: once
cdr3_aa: CASSFTTLGTSGGSDTQYF
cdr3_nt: TGTGCCAGCAGCTTCACCACCTTAGGGACTAGCGGGGGGTCAGATACGCAGTATTTT

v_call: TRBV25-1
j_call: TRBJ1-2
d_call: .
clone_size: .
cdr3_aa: CASSGGQAVYGYTF
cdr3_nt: TGTGCCAGCAGTGGCGGGCAAGCTGTCTATGGCTACACCTTC

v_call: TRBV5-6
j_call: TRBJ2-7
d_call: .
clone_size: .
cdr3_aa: CASSFRQGGRYEQYF
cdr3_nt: TGTGCCAGCAGCTTCCGCCAGGGGGGTCGATACGAGCAGTACTTC

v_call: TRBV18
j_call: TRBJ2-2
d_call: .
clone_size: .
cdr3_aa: CASSLLQASGELFF
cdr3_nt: TGTGCCAGCTCACTGCTACAGGCTTCCGGGGAGCTGTTTTTT

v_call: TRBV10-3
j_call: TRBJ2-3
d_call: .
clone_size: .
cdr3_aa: CAISEAGLAPSTDTQYF
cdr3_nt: TGTGCCATCAGTGAGGCAGGGTTGGCCCCTAGCACAGATACGCAGTATTTT

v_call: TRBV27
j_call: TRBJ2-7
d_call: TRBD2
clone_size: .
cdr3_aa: CASSLGGGFYEQYF
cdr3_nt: TGTGCCAGCAGTTTAGGGGGGGGTTTCTACGAGCAGTACTTC

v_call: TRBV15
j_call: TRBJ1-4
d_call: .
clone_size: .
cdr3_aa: CATSRFTVGAPNEKLFF
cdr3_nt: TGTGCCACCAGCAGATTTACCGTAGGGGCTCCTAATGAAAAACTGTTTTTT

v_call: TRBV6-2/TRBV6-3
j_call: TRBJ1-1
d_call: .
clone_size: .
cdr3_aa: CASSYGPDTEAFF
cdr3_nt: TGTGCCAGCAGTTACGGGCCGGACACTGAAGCTTTCTTT

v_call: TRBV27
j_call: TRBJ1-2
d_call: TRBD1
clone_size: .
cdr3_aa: CASSSGTGEYYGYTF
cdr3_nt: TGTGCCAGCAGTTCCGGGACAGGTGAATACTATGGCTACACCTTC

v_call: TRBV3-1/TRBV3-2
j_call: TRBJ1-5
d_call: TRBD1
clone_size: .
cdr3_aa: CASSQAGTGGNQPQHF
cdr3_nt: TGTGCCAGCAGCCAGGCCGGGACAGGGGGGAATCAGCCCCAGCATTTT

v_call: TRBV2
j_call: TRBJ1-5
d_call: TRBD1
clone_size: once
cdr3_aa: CASSGQGLGAQHF
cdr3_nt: TGTGCCAGCAGCGGACAGGGATTGGGAGCCCAGCATTTT

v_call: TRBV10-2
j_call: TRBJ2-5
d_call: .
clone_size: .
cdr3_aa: CASSESPGGIETQYF
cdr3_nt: TGCGCCAGCAGTGAGTCGCCAGGGGGGATCGAGACCCAGTACTTC